This TCR beta chain was sequenced in a study of PD-1 blockade in classical Hodgkin lymphoma. Study results and caveats: Whoever responded completely had baseline diversity much like that seen in newly diagnosed patients.

With no exception, relapse followed autologous stem cell transplantation in all patients, and brentuximab vedotin exposure varied. CD4+ T cells were purified from thawed PBMCs by negative selection. About this clone itself: Its antigen is still unknown.

Germline assignment: CDR1 SNHLY and CDR2 FYNNEI. This CDR3 contains 12 residues. The ends were cut back, 8 bases at V and 4 bases at J, with 12 bases in the middle. Assay: immunoSEQ multiplex PCR; the TCRdb copy retains only in-frame clones and omits some. In the table there are about 35,000 clones, around 90% of which are singletons. The receptor was isolated from a human donor with classical Hodgkin lymphoma. The material sequenced was CD4+ T cells from blood, taken at baseline. The chain combines TRBV2 with TRBJ2-7; weak D call: TRBD1 (5 bases). The CDR3 loop reads CASRQTWYEQYF. CDR3 bases: TGTGCCAGCCGACAGACATGGTACGAGCAGTACTTC.